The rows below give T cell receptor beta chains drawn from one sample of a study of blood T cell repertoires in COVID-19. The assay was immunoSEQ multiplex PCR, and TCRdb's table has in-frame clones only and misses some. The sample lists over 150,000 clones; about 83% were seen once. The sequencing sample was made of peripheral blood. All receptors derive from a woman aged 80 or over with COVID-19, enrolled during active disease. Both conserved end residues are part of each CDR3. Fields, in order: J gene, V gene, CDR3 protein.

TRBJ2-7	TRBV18	CASSPRPAGQGANEQYF
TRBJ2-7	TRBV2	CASSAGLTYEQYF
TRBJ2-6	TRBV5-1	CASSSLSGDSGANVLTF
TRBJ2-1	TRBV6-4	CASSDRLSYNEQFF
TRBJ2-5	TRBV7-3	CASSLRVRETQYF
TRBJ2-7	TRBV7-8	CASSLTSAAYEQYF
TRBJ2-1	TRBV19	CASSIPPRRAPVNEQFF
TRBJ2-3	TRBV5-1	CASSLTSGRWDTQYF
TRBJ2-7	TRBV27	CASKVGRESYEQYF
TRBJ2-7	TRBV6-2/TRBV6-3	CASSLDWFYEQYF
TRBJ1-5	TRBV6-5	CASRTTGGNQPQHF
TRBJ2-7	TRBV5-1	CASSLTRLAAAYEQYF
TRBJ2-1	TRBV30	CAWSVQRSYLFF
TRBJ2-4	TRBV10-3	CAISDNTGSAKNIQYF
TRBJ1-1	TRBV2	CASIALNRATEAFF
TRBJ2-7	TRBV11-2	CASRRPGTGTYEQYF
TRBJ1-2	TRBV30	CAWEDRADYGYTF
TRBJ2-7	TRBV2	CASRRQGAYEQYF
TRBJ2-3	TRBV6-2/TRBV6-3	CASSYLGGGPPDTQYF
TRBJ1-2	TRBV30	CAWSVIQGEGYGYTF
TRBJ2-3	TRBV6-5	CASKGLDTQYF
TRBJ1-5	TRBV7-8	CASSLTAGLQPQHF
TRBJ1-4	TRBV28	CASSAPRTDGEKLFF
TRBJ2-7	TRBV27	CASTPAVATLIREQYF
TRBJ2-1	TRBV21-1	CASSLVGTSGSNEQFF
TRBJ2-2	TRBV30	CAWKGLAEAGELFF
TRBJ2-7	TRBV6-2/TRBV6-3	CASSPGTPPYEQYF
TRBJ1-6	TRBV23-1	CASSQIKGTAKPF